This record covers a single TCR beta chain. Its specificity is not known. The sample belongs to a study of OX40 agonist ivuxolimab in advanced cancers. Study in general: Dosing consisted of intravenous ivuxolimab at 0.01 to 10 mg/kg every 2 weeks. Antecedent anti-PD-1, anti-PD-L1 or anti-CTLA-4 therapy was permissible, with roughly 36% having received some.

Repertoires were generated with immunoSEQ multiplex PCR, while TCRdb's copy carries only in-frame clones and drops some. This table holds nearly 45,000 clones, 89% found once. The ends were cut back, 8 bases at V and 8 bases at J, with 12 bases in the middle. The V gene's germline CDR1 is MNHEY and CDR2 SVGAGI. The CDR3 sequence is 12 residues long. Blood draws occurred at baseline, cycle 4 day 1, and cycle 7 day 1. Study conclusions and caveats: With doses of 0.1 to 3.0 mg/kg, CD4+ and CD8+ blood T cells had undergone clonal expansion by week 6.

The chain carries TRBV6-5 and TRBJ1-4; D remains ambiguous. The sequence was collected from an adult with an advanced solid tumor such as melanoma, head and neck, liver or kidney cancer. The specimen comprised CD4+ or CD8+ T cells sorted from blood, sampled in a trial of the OX40 agonist ivuxolimab. CDR3 DNA sequence: TGTGCCAGCTCGTACCTCGGGGAAAAACTGTTTTTT. Translation gives CASSYLGEKLFF.